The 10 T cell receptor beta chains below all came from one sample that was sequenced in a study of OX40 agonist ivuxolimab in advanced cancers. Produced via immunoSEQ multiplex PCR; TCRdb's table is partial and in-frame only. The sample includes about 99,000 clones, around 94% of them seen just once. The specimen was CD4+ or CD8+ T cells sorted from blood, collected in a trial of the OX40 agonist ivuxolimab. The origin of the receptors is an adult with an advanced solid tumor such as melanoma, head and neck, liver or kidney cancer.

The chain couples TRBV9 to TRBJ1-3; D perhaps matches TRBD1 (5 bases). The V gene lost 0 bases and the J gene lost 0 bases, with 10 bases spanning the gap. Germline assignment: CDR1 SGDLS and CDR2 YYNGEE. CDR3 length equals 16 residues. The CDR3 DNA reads TGTGCCAGCAGCGTAGAGGCCCAGGGCTCTGGAAACACCATATATTTT. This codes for CASSVEAQGSGNTIYF. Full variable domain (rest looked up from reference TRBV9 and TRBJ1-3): DSGVTQTPKHLITATGQRVTLRCSPRSGDLSVYWYQQSLDQGLQFLIQYYNGEERAKGNILERFSAQQFPDLHSELNLSSLELGDSALYFCASSVEAQGSGNTIYFGEGSWLTVV.

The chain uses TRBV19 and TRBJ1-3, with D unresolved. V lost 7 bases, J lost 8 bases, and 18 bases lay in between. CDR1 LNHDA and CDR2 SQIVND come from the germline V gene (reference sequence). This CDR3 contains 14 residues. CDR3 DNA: TGTGCCAGTAAGATGGGCACCCTCGGGGACACCATATATTTT. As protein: CASKMGTLGDTIYF.

The CDR3 reads CASSLLGARPGELFF. CDR3 bases: TGCGCCAGCAGCTTGCTGGGGGCGCGGCCCGGGGAGCTGTTTTTT. This chain joins TRBV5-1 and TRBJ2-2, with D possibly TRBD1 on 6 matching bases. CDR3 size: 15 residues. V shed 1 base and J shed 6 bases, with 13 bases lying between them. The germline V gene encodes CDR1 SGHRS and CDR2 YFSETQ.

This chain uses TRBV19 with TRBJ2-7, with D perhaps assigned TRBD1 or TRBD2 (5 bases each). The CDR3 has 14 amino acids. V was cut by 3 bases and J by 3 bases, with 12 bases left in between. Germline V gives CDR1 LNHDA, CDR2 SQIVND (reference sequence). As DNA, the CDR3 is TGTGCCAGTAGTATGGCCGGGACCTACTACGAGCAGTACTTC. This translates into CASSMAGTYYEQYF.

The CDR3 region has the DNA TGTGCCAGCACGGCGAGCGGGAGCGGGTCCTACGAGCAGTACTTC. Its protein product is CASTASGSGSYEQYF. This chain joins TRBV7-2 and TRBJ2-7; 8 positions agree with TRBD2. V lost 7 bases to trimming and J lost 1 base; unmatched junction nucleotides: 9. The length of the CDR3 is 15 residues. Per germline, CDR1 SGHTA and CDR2 FQGNSA.

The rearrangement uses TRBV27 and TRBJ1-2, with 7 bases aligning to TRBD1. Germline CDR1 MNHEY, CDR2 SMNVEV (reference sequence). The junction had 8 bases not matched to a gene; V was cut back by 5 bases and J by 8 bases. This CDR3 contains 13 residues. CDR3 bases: TGTGCCAGCAGTCCAACAGGGGCCGGGGGCTACACCTTC. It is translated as CASSPTGAGGYTF.

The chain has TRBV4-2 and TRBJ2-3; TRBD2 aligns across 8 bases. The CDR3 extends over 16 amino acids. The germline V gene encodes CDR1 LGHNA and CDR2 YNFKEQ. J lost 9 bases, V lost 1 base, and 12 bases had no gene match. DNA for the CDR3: TGTGCCAGCAGCCAAGTCCCGGGAGGGATGGTCGGAACGCAGTATTTT. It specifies CASSQVPGGMVGTQYF.

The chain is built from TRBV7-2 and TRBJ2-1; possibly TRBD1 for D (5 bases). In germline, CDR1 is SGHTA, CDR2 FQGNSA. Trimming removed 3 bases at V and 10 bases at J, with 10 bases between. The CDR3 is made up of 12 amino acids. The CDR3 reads CASSFTNREQFF. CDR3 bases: TGTGCCAGCAGCTTCACAAACAGGGAGCAGTTCTTC.

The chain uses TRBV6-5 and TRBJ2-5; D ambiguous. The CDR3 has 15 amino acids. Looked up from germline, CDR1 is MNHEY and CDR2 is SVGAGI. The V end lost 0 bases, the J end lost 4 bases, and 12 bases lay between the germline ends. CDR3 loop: CASSYSRSWGETQYF. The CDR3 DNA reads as TGTGCCAGCAGTTACTCGAGGTCTTGGGGAGAGACCCAGTACTTC.

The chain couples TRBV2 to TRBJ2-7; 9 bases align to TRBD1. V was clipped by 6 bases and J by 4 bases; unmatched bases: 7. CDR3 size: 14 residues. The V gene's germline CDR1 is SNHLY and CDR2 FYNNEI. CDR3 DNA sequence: TGTGCCAGCAGCCGGGACAGGGAGTTTTACGAGCAGTACTTC. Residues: CASSRDREFYEQYF.